This TCR beta chain was observed in a study of cytomegalovirus exposure and HLA in healthy donors. Background on the study: Of roughly 400 genotyped donors, 80% to 85% grouped in the Caucasian-associated ancestry cluster. Study-wide points: Several of the most significant clusters appeared linked to common viral pathogens, based on a later analysis. Analysis performed later showed TCR beta chains linked to HLA being more clonally expanded than equally common others. A later analysis reportedly found that, within productive TCRs, an Asian-associated ancestry cluster had fewer N-insertions than the mean observed across the roughly 670 donors.

Comments on this clone: The antigen remains undetermined.

Germline trimming cut 6 bases from V and 4 bases from J; bases unmatched to any gene: 5. The CDR3 runs to 13 residues. CDR1 and CDR2 (germline): MDHEN, SYDVKM. The PCR contained 60 Vbeta and 13 Jbeta primers. The assay was immunoSEQ multiplex PCR, and TCRdb's table has in-frame clones only and misses some. The table includes 110,000 to 150,000 clones, around 80% detected once. The specimen was PBMCs. The clonotype comes from a man aged 18 to 30 in good health and CMV-seropositive. V is TRBV28 and J is TRBJ2-5; 7 positions agree with TRBD1. CDR3 nucleotide sequence: TGTGCCAGCAGGTACCCAGGGGGAGAGACCCAGTACTTC. Translation: CASRYPGGETQYF.